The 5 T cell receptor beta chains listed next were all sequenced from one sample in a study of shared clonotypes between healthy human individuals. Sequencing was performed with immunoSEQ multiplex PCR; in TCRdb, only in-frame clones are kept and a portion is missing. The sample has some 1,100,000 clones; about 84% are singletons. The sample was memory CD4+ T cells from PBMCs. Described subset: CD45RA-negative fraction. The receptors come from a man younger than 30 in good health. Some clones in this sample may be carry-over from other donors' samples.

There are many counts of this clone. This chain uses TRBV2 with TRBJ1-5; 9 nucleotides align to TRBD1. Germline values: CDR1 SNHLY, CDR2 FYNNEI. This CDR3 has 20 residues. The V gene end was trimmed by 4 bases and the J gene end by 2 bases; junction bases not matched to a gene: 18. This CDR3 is CASSVYPGQGGLGGNQPQHF. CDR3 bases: TGTGCCAGCAGTGTATACCCGGGACAGGGAGGTTTGGGGGGCAATCAGCCCCAGCATTTT.

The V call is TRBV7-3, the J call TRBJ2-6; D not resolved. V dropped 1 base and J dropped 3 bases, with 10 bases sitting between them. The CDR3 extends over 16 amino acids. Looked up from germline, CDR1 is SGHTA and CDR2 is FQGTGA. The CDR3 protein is CASSLRGANGANVLTF. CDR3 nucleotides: TGTGCCAGCAGCTTAAGAGGCGCAAATGGGGCCAACGTCCTGACTTTC.

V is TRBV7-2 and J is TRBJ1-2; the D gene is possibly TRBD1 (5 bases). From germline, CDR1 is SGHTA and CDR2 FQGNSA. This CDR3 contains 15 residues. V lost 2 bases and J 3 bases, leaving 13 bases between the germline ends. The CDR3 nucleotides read TGTGCCAGCAGCTTAATTGGGGGAATGGACTATGGCTACACCTTC. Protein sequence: CASSLIGGMDYGYTF.

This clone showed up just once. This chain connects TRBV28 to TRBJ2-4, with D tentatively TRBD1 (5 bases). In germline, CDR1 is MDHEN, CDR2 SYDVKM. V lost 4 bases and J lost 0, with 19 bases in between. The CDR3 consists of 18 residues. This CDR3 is CASSSLPSQDTAKNIQYF. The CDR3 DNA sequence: TGTGCCAGCAGTTCCCTTCCCTCACAGGACACAGCCAAAAACATTCAGTACTTC.

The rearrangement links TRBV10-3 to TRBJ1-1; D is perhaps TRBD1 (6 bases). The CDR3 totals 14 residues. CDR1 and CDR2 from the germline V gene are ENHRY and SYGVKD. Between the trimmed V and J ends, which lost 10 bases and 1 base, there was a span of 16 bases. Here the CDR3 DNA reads TGTGCCACCAAGGGGGACAATGGGAACACTGAAGCTTTCTTT. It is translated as CATKGDNGNTEAFF.